This T cell receptor beta chain comes out of a study of chemoradiotherapy in HPV16-positive cancers. About the study: Candidate HPV-specific T-cell clones and common TCR motifs came from functional assays in a couple of HPV16-positive patients.

Libraries were prepared by immunoSEQ multiplex PCR; TCRdb keeps only in-frame clonotypes and omits some of them. This table has under 7,500 clones, 65% to 80% appearing once. Study-level results: Candidate HPV-specific clones and E7-related TCR motifs grew in tumor during treatment. Better recurrence-free survival went with HPV-responsive T-cell expansion in HPV16-positive patients. The functional HPV-specific definition rests on just a couple of HPV16-positive patients.

As to this clone: Its antigen is as yet unknown.

The V gene lost 6 bases and the J gene lost 0 bases, with 8 bases spanning the gap. The germline CDR1 and CDR2 sequences are LNHDA and SQIVND (reference sequence). The CDR3 covers 13 residues. This chain uses TRBV19 with TRBJ1-1; the D is unclear. This material consisted of tumor tissue, taken from a patient who underwent chemoradiotherapy. This receptor was obtained from a human donor with HPV-associated anogenital cancer. CDR3 loop: CASRLRVNTEAFF. In nucleotides, the CDR3 is TGTGCCAGTAGGTTACGAGTGAACACTGAAGCTTTCTTT.